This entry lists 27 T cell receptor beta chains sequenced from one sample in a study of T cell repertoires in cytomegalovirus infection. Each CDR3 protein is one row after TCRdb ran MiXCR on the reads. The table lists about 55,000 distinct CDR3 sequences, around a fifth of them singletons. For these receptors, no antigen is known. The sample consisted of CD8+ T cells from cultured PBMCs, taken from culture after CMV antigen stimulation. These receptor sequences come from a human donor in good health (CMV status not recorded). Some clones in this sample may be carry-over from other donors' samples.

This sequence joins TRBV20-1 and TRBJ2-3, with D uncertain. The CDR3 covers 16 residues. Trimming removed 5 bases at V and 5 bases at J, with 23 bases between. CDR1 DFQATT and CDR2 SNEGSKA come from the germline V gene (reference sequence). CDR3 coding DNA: TGCAGTGCTTTCGAGAGTTACCAAAGCTGGGGAGATACGCAGTATTTT. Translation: CSAFESYQSWGDTQYF.

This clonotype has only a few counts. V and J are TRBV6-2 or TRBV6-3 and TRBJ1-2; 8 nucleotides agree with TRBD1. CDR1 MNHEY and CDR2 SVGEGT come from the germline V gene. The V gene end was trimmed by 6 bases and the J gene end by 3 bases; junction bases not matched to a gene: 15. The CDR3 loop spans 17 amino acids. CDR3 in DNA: TGTGCCAGCAGAGGGACAGGCGACCTTTCAAGAGACTATGGCTACACCTTC. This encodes CASRGTGDLSRDYGYTF.

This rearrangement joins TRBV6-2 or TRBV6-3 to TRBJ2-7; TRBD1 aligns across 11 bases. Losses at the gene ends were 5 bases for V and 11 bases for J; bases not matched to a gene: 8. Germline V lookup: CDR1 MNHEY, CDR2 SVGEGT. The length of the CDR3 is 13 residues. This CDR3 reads CASSTGQGAAEYF. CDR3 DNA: TGTGCCAGCAGTACCGGACAGGGGGCTGCGGAGTACTTC.

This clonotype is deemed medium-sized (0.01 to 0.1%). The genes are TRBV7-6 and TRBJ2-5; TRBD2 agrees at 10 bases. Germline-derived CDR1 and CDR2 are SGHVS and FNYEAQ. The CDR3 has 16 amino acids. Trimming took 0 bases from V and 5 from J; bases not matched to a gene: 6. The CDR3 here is CASSLARAGGLETQYF. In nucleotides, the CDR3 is TGTGCCAGCAGCTTAGCCCGAGCGGGGGGGCTCGAGACCCAGTACTTC.

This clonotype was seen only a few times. The CDR3 DNA sequence: TGTGCCAGCAGCTTAGCGGGGGGAGATTCACCCCTCCACTTT. Its protein product is CASSLAGGDSPLHF. The chain employs TRBV7-9 and TRBJ1-6; the D gene is possibly TRBD1 (5 bases). The CDR3 covers 14 residues. Looked up from germline, CDR1 is SEHNR and CDR2 is FQNEAQ (reference sequence). The V and J ends lost 0 bases and 8 bases respectively, with 8 bases between them.

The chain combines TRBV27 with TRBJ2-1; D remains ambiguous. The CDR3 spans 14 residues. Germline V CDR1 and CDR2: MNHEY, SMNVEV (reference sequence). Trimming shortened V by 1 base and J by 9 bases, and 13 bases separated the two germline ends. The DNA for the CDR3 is TGTGCCAGCAGTTTATATGGTAGCATCCTTGAGCAGTTCTTC. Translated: CASSLYGSILEQFF.

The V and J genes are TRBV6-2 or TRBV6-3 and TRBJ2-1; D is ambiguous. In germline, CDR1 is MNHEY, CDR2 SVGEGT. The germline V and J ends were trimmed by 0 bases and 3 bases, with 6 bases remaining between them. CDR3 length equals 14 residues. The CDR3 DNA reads TGTGCCAGCAGTTACTCGAACATCTACAATGAGCAGTTCTTC. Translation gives CASSYSNIYNEQFF.

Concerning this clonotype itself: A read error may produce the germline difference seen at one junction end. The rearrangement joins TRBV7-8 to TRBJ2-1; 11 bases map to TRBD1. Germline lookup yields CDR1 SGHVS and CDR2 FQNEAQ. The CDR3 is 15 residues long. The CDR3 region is CASSYPGQGVSEKFF. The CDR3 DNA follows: TGTGCCAGCAGCTATCCGGGACAGGGGGTATCTGAGAAGTTCTTC.

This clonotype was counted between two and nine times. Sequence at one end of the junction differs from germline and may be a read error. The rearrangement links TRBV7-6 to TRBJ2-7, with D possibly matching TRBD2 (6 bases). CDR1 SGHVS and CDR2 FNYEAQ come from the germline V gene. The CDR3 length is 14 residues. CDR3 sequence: CANSSRGRPYEQYF. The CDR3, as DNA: TGTGCCAACAGCTCCCGGGGGAGGCCCTACGAGCAGTACTTC.

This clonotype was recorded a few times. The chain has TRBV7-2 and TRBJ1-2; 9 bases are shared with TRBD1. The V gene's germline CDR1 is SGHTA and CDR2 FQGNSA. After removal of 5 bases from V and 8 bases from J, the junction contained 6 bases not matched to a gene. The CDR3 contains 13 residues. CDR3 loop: CASSASGTGGYTF. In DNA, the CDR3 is TGTGCCAGCAGCGCCTCCGGGACAGGGGGCTACACCTTC.

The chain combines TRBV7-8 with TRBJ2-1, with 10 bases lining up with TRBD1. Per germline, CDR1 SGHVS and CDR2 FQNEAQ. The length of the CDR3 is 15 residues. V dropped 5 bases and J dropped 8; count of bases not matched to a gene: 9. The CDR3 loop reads CASSPGTGAFYEQFF. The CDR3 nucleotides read TGTGCCAGCAGCCCCGGGACAGGGGCTTTCTATGAGCAGTTCTTC.

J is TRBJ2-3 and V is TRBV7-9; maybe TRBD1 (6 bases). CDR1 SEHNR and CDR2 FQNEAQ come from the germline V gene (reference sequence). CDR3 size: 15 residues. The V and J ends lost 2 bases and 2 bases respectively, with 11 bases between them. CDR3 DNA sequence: TGTGCCAGCAGCTTATCAGGGGCCCCCACAGATACGCAGTATTTT. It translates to CASSLSGAPTDTQYF.

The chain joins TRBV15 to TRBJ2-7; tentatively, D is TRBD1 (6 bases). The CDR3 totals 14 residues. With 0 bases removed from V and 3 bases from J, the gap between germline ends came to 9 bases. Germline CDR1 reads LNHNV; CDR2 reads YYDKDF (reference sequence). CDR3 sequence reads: CATSREARGYEQYF. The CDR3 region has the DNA TGTGCCACCAGCAGAGAAGCCAGGGGCTACGAGCAGTACTTC. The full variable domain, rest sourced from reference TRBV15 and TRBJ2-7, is DAMVIQNPRYQVTQFGKPVTLSCSQTLNHNVMYWYQQKSSQAPKLLFHYYDKDFNNEADTPDNFQSRRPNTSFCFLDIRSPGLGDTAMYLCATSREARGYEQYFGPGTRLTVT.

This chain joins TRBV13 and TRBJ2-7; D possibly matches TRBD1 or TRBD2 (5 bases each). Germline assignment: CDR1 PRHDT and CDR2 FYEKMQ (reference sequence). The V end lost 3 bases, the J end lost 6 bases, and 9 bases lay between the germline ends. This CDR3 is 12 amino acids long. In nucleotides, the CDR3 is TGTGCCAGCAGCTTGAGAGGGGCCGAGCAGTACTTC. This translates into CASSLRGAEQYF.

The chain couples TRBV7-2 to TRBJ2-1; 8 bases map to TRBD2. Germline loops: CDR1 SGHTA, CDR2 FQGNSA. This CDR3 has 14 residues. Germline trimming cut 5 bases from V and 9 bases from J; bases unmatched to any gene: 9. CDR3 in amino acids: CASSPPAGVGEQFF. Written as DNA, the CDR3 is TGTGCCAGCAGCCCCCCAGCGGGAGTCGGTGAGCAGTTCTTC. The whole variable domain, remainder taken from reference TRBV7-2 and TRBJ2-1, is GAGVSQSPSNKVTEKGKDVELRCDPISGHTALYWYRQSLGQGLEFLIYFQGNSAPDKSGLPSDRFSAERTGGSVSTLTIQRTQQEDSAVYLCASSPPAGVGEQFFGPGTRLTVL.

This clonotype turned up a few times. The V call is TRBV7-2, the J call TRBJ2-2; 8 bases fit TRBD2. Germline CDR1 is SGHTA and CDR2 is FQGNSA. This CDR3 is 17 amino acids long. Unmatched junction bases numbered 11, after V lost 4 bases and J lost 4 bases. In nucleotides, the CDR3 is TGTGCCAGCAGCTCCATCCCGGGACTAGTCATCACCGGGGAGCTGTTTTTT. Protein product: CASSSIPGLVITGELFF.

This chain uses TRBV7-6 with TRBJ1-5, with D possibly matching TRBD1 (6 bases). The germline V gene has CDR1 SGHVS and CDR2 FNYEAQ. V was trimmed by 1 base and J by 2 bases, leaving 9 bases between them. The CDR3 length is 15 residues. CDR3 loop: CASSLDPGGNQPQHF. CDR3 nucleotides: TGTGCCAGCAGCTTAGATCCAGGGGGCAATCAGCCCCAGCATTTT.

CDR3 loop: CASSLSDRGSLGETQYF. DNA of the CDR3: TGTGCCAGCAGTTTATCCGACCGGGGTAGCCTGGGAGAGACCCAGTACTTC. This chain links TRBV12-3 or TRBV12-4 with TRBJ2-5; D is perhaps TRBD2 (5 bases). The CDR3 runs 17 residues. Trimming took 2 bases from V and 4 from J, leaving 20 bases between them.

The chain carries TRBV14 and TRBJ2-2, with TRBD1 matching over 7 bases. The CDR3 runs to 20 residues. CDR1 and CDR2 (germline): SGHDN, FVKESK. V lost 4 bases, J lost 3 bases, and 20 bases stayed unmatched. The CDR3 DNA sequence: TGTGCCAGCAGCCCGAACCGGGACAGAAGCCTCGTCCCGGACACCGGGGAGCTGTTTTTT. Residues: CASSPNRDRSLVPDTGELFF. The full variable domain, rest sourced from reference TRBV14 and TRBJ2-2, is EAGVTQFPSHSVIEKGQTVTLRCDPISGHDNLYWYRRVMGKEIKFLLHFVKESKQDESGMPNNRFLAERTGGTYSTLKVQPAELEDSGVYFCASSPNRDRSLVPDTGELFFGEGSRLTVL.

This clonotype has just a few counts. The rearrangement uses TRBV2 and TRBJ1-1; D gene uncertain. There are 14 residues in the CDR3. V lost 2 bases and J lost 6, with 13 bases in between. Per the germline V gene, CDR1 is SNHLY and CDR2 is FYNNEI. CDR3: CASSEFPSGSEAFF. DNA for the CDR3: TGTGCCAGCAGTGAATTTCCGTCAGGATCTGAAGCTTTCTTT. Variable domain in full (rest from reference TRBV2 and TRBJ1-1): EPEVTQTPSHQVTQMGQEVILRCVPISNHLYFYWYRQILGQKVEFLVSFYNNEISEKSEIFDDQFSVERPDGSNFTLKIRSTKLEDSAMYFCASSEFPSGSEAFFGQGTRLTVV.

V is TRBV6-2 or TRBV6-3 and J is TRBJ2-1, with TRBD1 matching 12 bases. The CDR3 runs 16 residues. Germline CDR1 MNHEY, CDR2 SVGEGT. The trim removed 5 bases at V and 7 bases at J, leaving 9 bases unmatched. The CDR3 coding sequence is TGTGCCAGCAGTAGTTATGGGACAGGGGGCGAGAATGAGCAGTTCTTC. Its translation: CASSSYGTGGENEQFF.

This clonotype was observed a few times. The CDR3 DNA reads TGTGCCAGTAGTATAGGAGGGTATAGCAATCAGCCCCAGCATTTT. Protein: CASSIGGYSNQPQHF. The chain recombines TRBV19 with TRBJ1-5, with D hard to call. CDR1 is LNHDA, CDR2 SQIVND, per germline (reference sequence). The CDR3 length is 15 residues. Trimming left V 1 base short and J 0 bases short, with 7 bases between. Full variable domain (missing parts from reference TRBV19 and TRBJ1-5): DGGITQSPKYLFRKEGQNVTLSCEQNLNHDAMYWYRQDPGQGLRLIYYSQIVNDFQKGDIAEGYSVSREKKESFPLTVTSAQKNPTAFYLCASSIGGYSNQPQHFGDGTRLSIL.

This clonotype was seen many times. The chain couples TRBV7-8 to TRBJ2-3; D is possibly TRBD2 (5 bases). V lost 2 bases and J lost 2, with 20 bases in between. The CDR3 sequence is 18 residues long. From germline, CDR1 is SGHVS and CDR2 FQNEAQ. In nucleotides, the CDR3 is TGTGCCAGCAGCTTACGTACGGGAACCCGATCTAACACAGATACGCAGTATTTT. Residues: CASSLRTGTRSNTDTQYF.

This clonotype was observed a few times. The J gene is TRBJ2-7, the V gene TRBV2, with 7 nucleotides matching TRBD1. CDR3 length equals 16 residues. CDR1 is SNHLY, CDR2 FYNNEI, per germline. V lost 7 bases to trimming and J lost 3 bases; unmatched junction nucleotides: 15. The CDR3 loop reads CASKMTPGTAVYEQYF. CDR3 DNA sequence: TGTGCCAGCAAAATGACCCCCGGGACAGCAGTCTACGAGCAGTACTTC.

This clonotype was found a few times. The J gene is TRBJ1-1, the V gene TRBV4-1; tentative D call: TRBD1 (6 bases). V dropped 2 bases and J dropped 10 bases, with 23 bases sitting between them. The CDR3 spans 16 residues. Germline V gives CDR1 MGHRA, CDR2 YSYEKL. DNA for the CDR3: TGCGCCAGCAGCCAAAATACAGGGTCTCTAAGTAGGACAGCTTTCTTT. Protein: CASSQNTGSLSRTAFF.

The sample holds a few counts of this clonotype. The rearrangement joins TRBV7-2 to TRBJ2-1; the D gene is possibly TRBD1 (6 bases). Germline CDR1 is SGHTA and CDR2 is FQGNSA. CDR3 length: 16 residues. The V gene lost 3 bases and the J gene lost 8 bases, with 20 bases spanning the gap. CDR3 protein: CASSFSRDKGTHEQFF. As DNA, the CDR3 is TGTGCCAGCAGCTTCAGCCGGGACAAGGGTACACATGAGCAGTTCTTC.

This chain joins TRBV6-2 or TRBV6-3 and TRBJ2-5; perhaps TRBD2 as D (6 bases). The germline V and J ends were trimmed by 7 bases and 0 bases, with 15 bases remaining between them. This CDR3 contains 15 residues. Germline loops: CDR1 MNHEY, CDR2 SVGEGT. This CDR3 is CASTPGALHQETQYF. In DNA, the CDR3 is TGTGCCAGCACCCCGGGAGCGTTACACCAAGAGACCCAGTACTTC.